Described below is a single T cell receptor beta chain sequence and its context. The CDR3 loop spans 14 amino acids. The junction had 5 bases not matched to a gene; V was cut back by 1 base and J by 10 bases. The germline V gene encodes CDR1 LNHDA and CDR2 SQIVND (reference sequence). Source study methods: Cell counts per sample came from amplifying reference gene primers. Some clones are missing from TCRdb's copy, which holds only in-frame ones; the method was immunoSEQ multiplex PCR. V, J and clone size were drawn from that table, and D and trimming were deduced from the DNA. The sample consists of 130,000 to 150,000 clones, roughly 80% of them appearing once. This sample is part of a study of blood T cell repertoires in COVID-19.

The sequencing input was PBMCs or T cells enriched from blood (not recorded which). The chain couples TRBV19 to TRBJ2-1; 9 bases map to TRBD2. The receptor comes from a man between 45 and 60 years old who had recovered from COVID-19. The CDR3 nucleotides are TGTGCCAGTAGTATAGTAGCTAGCGGGAACGAGCAGTTCTTC. Amino acids: CASSIVASGNEQFF.